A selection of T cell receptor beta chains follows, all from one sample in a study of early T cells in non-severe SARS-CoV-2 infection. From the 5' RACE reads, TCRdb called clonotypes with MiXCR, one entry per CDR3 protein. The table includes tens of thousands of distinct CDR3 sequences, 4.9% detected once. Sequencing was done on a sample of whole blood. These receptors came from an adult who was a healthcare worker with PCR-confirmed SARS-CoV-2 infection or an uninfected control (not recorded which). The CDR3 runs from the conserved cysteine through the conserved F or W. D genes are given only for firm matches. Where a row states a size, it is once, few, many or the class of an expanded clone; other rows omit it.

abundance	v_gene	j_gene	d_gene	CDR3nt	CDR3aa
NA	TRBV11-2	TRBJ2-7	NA	TGTGCCAGCAGCATACAAATTCCTTCCGAGCAGTACTTC	CASSIQIPSEQYF
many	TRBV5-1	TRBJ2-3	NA	TGCGCCAGCAGCTTGACAGGGAGCATCGGCACAGATACGCAGTATTTT	CASSLTGSIGTDTQYF
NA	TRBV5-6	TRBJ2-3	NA	TGTGCCAGCAGCTTGGGGACACTAGATACGCAGTATTTT	CASSLGTLDTQYF
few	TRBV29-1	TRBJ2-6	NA	TGCAGCGTTACAGACTCTGGGGCCAACGTCCTGACTTTC	CSVTDSGANVLTF
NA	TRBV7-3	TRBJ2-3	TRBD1	TGTGCCAGCAGCCGAGGACAGGCCACAGATACGCAGTATTTT	CASSRGQATDTQYF
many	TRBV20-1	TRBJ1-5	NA	TGCAGTGCTAGTCAGGGGTGGGATCAGCCCCAGCATTTT	CSASQGWDQPQHF
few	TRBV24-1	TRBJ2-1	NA	TGTGCCACCAGTATAGGACAGAGCCTAGATGAGCAGTTCTTC	CATSIGQSLDEQFF
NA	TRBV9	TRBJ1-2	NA	TGTGCCAGCAGCTTATCATCCGGGGGAGACTACACCTTC	CASSLSSGGDYTF
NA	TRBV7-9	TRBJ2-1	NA	TGTGCCAGCAGCTTAGGGGAAATCTCCTACAATGAGCAGTTCTTC	CASSLGEISYNEQFF
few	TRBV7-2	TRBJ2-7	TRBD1	TGTGCCAGCAGTATGGACAGGGACCGAGAGCAGTACTTC	CASSMDRDREQYF
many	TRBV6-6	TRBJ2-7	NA	TGTGCCAGCAGTCACCAGACTAGCTACGAGCAGTACTTC	CASSHQTSYEQYF
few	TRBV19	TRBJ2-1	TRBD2	TGTGCCAGTAGTATCCTGAGCGGGGGGAATGAGCAGTTCTTC	CASSILSGGNEQFF
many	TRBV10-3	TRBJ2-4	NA	TGTGCCATCAGTGAGGGGGAGAGGGCCAAAAACATTCAGTACTTC	CAISEGERAKNIQYF
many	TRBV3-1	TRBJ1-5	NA	TGTGCCAGCAGCCCCCGGACTAATCAGCCCCAGCATTTT	CASSPRTNQPQHF
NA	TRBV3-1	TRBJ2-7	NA	TGTGCCAGCAGCCGAGGCGGGACCGCCTACGAGCAGTACTTC	CASSRGGTAYEQYF
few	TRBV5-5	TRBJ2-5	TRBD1	TGTGCCAGCAGCTCGGAGGGACAGGGGTGGGAGACCCAGTACTTC	CASSSEGQGWETQYF
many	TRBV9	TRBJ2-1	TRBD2	TGTGCCAGCAGCGTAGTTCCAGCGGGAGATCTCAATGAGCAGTTCTTC	CASSVVPAGDLNEQFF
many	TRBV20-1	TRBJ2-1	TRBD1	TGCAGTGTCCCGGGGACAGGGCACAATGAGCAGTTCTTC	CSVPGTGHNEQFF
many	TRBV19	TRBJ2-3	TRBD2	TGTGCCAGTAGCCTACGTGCTCAAGCGGGGGTAGGGTCAGATACGCAGTATTTT	CASSLRAQAGVGSDTQYF
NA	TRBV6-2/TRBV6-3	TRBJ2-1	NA	TGTGCCAGCAGTTTTAGAAACCCCTACAATGAGCAGTTCTTC	CASSFRNPYNEQFF
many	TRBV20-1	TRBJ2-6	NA	TGCAGTGCTAGGACGGGGTCGGCGGGGGCCAACGTCCTGACTTTC	CSARTGSAGANVLTF
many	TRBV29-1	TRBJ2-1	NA	TGCAGCGTCGCGAACTACAATGAGCAGTTCTTC	CSVANYNEQFF
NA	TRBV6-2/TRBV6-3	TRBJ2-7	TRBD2	TGTGCCAGCAGTTCCCTCCTAGCGGCTCAGAGCTCCTACGAGCAGTACTTC	CASSSLLAAQSSYEQYF
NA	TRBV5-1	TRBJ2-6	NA	TGCGCCAGCAGCCTTGGACGCTCTGGGGCCAACGTCCTGACTTTC	CASSLGRSGANVLTF
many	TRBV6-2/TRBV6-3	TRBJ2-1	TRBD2	TGTGCCAGCAGCCAAAGCGGGGCCAATGAGCAGTTCTTC	CASSQSGANEQFF
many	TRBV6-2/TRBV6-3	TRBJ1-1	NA	TGTGCCAGCAGTTTTCAGGGCGAGACTGAAGCTTTCTTT	CASSFQGETEAFF
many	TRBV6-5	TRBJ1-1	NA	TGTGCCAGCAGTTACTCTTACGGGGGGACTGAAGCTTTCTTT	CASSYSYGGTEAFF
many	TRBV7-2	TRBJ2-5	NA	TGTGCCAGCAGCTTTGGGGGCAACCAAGAGACCCAGTACTTC	CASSFGGNQETQYF